These T cell receptor beta chains were read from a single sample in a study of blood T cell repertoires in COVID-19. Data came from immunoSEQ multiplex PCR; TCRdb stores just in-frame clones and leaves some out. The repertoire holds approximately 130,000 clones, with roughly 86% as singletons. The sequencing sample was made of peripheral blood. These receptors all stem from a woman between 50 and 59 years old who had recovered from COVID-19. Each CDR3 is given with its conserved first and last residue.

j_call v_call cdr3_aa
TRBJ2-2 TRBV7-6 CASRSQGVHGELFF
TRBJ2-2 TRBV7-7 CASSLGYRTNTGELFF
TRBJ1-6 TRBV4-3 CASSPIMGQGASPLHF
TRBJ1-1 TRBV18 CASSPGATVNTEAFF
TRBJ2-2 TRBV30 CAWSVRGNTGELFF
TRBJ1-3 TRBV5-1 CASRPTGGTDTIYF
TRBJ1-1 TRBV12-3/TRBV12-4 CASSKREGTEAFF
TRBJ2-2 TRBV19 CASSVRTPGHLNTGELFF
TRBJ2-7 TRBV6-5 CASSYSIGEAPYEQYF
TRBJ1-2 TRBV5-4 CASRRGAIYTF
TRBJ2-2 TRBV5-1 CASSLVAGANTGELFF
TRBJ2-5 TRBV2 CASRFEAVYQETQYF
TRBJ1-5 TRBV18 CASSAGTSGNQPQHF
TRBJ1-1 TRBV6-5 CASTKEGRVGEAFF
TRBJ2-3 TRBV4-1 CASSPTRSDTQYF
TRBJ2-2 TRBV7-7 CASSRSGSARTGELFF
TRBJ1-4 TRBV6-5 CASSYGTGRGGEKLFF